This T cell receptor beta chain was sequenced during a study of T cells expressing NK-cell markers. Reanalyzing the 5' RACE reads, TCRdb keeps one entry per CDR3 protein, without DNA. With roughly 180,000 distinct CDR3 sequences in the sample, the ten largest clones hold about a fifth. The CDR3 covers 15 residues. Germline V gives CDR1 LNHDA, CDR2 SQIVND (reference sequence). Sequenced sample: blood T cells: a sorted CD56 or NKG2C T cell subset, CD4+ or CD8+ T cells, or bulk PBMC T cells (not recorded which). J is TRBJ2-3 and V is TRBV19; as DNA is missing, the TRBD2 call by TCRdb cannot be tested. The TCR originated in a woman aged 18 to 75 in good health. The CDR3: CASNVAGGPIDTQYF.